The 10 T cell receptor beta chains listed next were all sequenced from one sample in a study of T cell repertoires in cytomegalovirus infection. TCRdb analysed the reads with MiXCR anew, one entry per CDR3 protein. Here the sample spans just under 550,000 distinct CDR3 sequences, more than 20% being singletons. Sequencing input: PBMCs. The receptors here all came from a human donor in good health (CMV status not recorded). Some clones in this sample may be carry-over from other donors' samples.

There are many counts of this clonotype. The V gene is TRBV27, the J gene TRBJ2-1; D possibly uses TRBD1 or TRBD2 (6 bases each). Germline loops: CDR1 MNHEY, CDR2 SMNVEV (reference sequence). V lost 5 bases and J 0 bases, leaving 17 bases between the germline ends. The CDR3 runs to 17 residues. The CDR3 loop reads CASSPGGGPSSYNEQFF. Here the CDR3 DNA reads TGTGCCAGCAGTCCCGGAGGGGGGCCAAGCTCCTACAATGAGCAGTTCTTC.

The genes are TRBV5-3 and TRBJ2-7; no firm D call. TRBV5-3 is an ORF, and what it does is uncertain. This CDR3 comprises 14 residues. The CDR3 nucleotides are TGTGCCAGCAGCTTGGATCCGAACCTACGGGAGCAGTACGTC. Protein product: CASSLDPNLREQYV.

This clonotype has more than one count but fewer than ten. The V and J genes are TRBV19 and TRBJ2-7; 9 bases match TRBD1. From germline, CDR1 is LNHDA and CDR2 SQIVND (reference sequence). This CDR3 comprises 15 residues. Trimming removed 4 bases from V and 2 bases from J; junction bases left unmatched: 6. The CDR3 spells CASSTGQGRTYEQYF. The CDR3 nucleotides are TGTGCCAGTAGTACCGGACAGGGGAGAACCTACGAGCAGTACTTC.

V gene TRBV12-3 or TRBV12-4 combines with J gene TRBJ2-1, with 13 bases matching TRBD2. The trim removed 5 bases at V and 3 bases at J, leaving 7 bases unmatched. The CDR3 length is 17 residues. The CDR3 here is CASSPGLAGFVYNEQFF. The CDR3 DNA follows: TGTGCCAGCAGTCCGGGACTAGCGGGATTTGTCTACAATGAGCAGTTCTTC.

The V gene is TRBV20-1, the J gene TRBJ1-6; TRBD1 agrees at 9 bases. J lost 9 bases, V lost 0 bases, and 9 bases had no gene match. The CDR3 sequence is 16 residues long. Germline-derived CDR1 and CDR2 are DFQATT and SNEGSKA (reference sequence). The chain's CDR3 is CSAREGTGLLGSPLHF. DNA of the CDR3: TGCAGTGCTAGAGAGGGGACAGGGTTGTTGGGTTCACCCCTCCACTTT.

V gene TRBV20-1 combines with J gene TRBJ1-6; 8 bases line up with TRBD1. Germline V gene lookup returns CDR1 DFQATT and CDR2 SNEGSKA (reference sequence). The trim removed 0 bases at V and 7 bases at J, leaving 8 bases unmatched. The CDR3 runs to 16 residues. The CDR3 nucleotides are TGCAGTGCTAGAGACTTTGCAGGGGGCAGCAATTCACCCCTCCACTTT. It encodes CSARDFAGGSNSPLHF.

The rearrangement joins TRBV6-2 or TRBV6-3 to TRBJ2-1; TRBD2 agrees at 11 bases. The CDR3 is 16 amino acids. The J segment lost 4 bases and the V segment lost 6 bases, leaving 8 bases of the junction unmatched. Germline CDR1 reads MNHEY; CDR2 reads SVGEGT. CDR3 sequence reads: CASSLSRLAGYNEQFF. The CDR3, as DNA: TGTGCCAGCAGCCTTAGCCGACTAGCGGGGTACAATGAGCAGTTCTTC.

The chain has TRBV27 and TRBJ2-1; D might be TRBD1 (5 bases). The CDR3 is 15 amino acids. V gave up 2 bases and J gave up 6 bases, with 14 bases separating them. CDR1 is MNHEY, CDR2 SMNVEV, per germline (reference sequence). Here the CDR3 reads CASSLLGPQGNEQFF. In DNA, the CDR3 is TGTGCCAGCAGTTTACTCGGACCCCAGGGCAATGAGCAGTTCTTC.

This clonotype was recorded at least ten times. The V and J genes are TRBV7-6 and TRBJ2-6; D is undetermined. V was shortened by 2 bases and J by 3 bases, with 11 bases between the two germline ends. Per the germline V gene, CDR1 is SGHVS and CDR2 is FNYEAQ. The CDR3 loop spans 16 amino acids. The CDR3 sequence: CASSLTALIGANVLTF. The CDR3 nucleotides read TGTGCCAGCAGCTTAACAGCGTTAATTGGGGCCAACGTCCTGACTTTC.

This clonotype showed up just a few times. V and J are TRBV28 and TRBJ2-6, with 8 bases fitting TRBD2. Unmatched junction bases numbered 5, after V lost 10 bases and J lost 0 bases. The CDR3 is 15 amino acids. In germline, CDR1 is MDHEN, CDR2 SYDVKM. As DNA, the CDR3 is TGTGCCATAGCGGGATGGAGCTCTGGGGCCAACGTCCTGACTTTC. It yields the protein CAIAGWSSGANVLTF.